This entry describes one TCR beta chain. Naivety among CD8 cells was defined by CD45RO negativity and positive CCR7 selection, thereby excluding terminally differentiated effector memory CD45RA+ cells. This entry is derived from a study of shared clonotypes between healthy human individuals. Data came from immunoSEQ multiplex PCR; TCRdb stores just in-frame clones and leaves some out. In the table there are about 2 million clones, approximately 95% of which are singletons. CDR1 is MDHEN and CDR2 is SYDVKM in the germline V gene. V lost 4 bases and J lost 1, with 11 bases in between. CDR3 length: 15 residues.

The sequence was obtained from a man younger than 30 in good health. J is TRBJ1-5 and V is TRBV28; TRBD1 might be the D (6 bases). Sequenced input: naive CD8+ T cells sorted from blood. In nucleotides, the CDR3 is TGTGCCAGCAGTTACCTAGGGGGGAGCAATCAGCCCCAGCATTTT. Its protein product is CASSYLGGSNQPQHF.